What follows is one T cell receptor beta chain and its context. Naive CD8 cells were CD45RO-negative, positively selected for CCR7, excluding terminally differentiated effector memory CD45RA+ cells. The CDR3 length is 14 residues. With V trimmed by 7 bases and J by 5 bases, 9 bases remained unmatched. Per the germline V gene, CDR1 is SGHNT and CDR2 is YYREEE (reference sequence). The data were taken from a study of shared clonotypes between healthy human individuals. Data came from immunoSEQ multiplex PCR; TCRdb stores just in-frame clones and leaves some out. The sample shows some 2 million clones, 85% to 95% of them seen only once.

J is TRBJ2-3 and V is TRBV5-4; 8 bases match TRBD2. This TCR was recovered from a man aged 18 to 30 in good health. The material sequenced was naive CD8+ T cells sorted from blood. The CDR3 coding sequence is TGTGCCAGCGCCCGGGAGGGCCGTATAGATACGCAGTATTTT. Translation gives CASAREGRIDTQYF.